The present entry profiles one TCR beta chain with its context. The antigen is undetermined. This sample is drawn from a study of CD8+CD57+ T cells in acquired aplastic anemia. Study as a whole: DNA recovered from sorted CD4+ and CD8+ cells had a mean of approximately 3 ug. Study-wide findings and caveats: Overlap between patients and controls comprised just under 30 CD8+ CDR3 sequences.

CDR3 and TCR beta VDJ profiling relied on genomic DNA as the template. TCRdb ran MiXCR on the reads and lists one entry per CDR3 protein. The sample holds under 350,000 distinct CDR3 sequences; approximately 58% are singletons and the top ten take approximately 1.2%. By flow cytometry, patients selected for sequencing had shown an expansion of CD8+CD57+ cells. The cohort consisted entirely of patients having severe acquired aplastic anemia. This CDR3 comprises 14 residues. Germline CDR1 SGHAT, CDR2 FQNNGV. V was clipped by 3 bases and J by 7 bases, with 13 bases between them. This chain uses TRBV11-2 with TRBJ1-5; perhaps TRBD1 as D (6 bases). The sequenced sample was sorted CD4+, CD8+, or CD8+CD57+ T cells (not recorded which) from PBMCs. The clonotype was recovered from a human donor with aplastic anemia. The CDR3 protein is CASSFPGGLQPQHF. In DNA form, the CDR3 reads TGTGCCAGCAGCTTCCCCGGGGGCCTACAGCCCCAGCATTTT.